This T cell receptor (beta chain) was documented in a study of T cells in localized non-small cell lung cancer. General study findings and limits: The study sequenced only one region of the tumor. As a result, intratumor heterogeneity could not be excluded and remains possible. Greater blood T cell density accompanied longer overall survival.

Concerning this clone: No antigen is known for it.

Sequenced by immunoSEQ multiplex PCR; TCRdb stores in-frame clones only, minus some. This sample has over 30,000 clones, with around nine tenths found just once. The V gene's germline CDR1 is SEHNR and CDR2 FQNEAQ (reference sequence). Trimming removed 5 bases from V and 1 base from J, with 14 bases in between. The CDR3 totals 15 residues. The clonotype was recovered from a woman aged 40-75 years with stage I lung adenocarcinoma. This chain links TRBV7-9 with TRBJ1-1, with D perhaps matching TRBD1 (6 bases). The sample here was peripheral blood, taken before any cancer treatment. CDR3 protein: CASSRRQGRNTEAFF. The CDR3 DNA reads TGTGCCAGCAGCCGACGCCAGGGGCGGAACACTGAAGCTTTCTTT. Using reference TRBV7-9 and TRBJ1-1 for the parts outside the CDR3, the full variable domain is DTGVSQNPRHKITKRGQNVTFRCDPISEHNRLYWYRQTLGQGPEFLTYFQNEAQLEKSRLLSDRFSAERPKGSFSTLEIQRTEQGDSAMYLCASSRRQGRNTEAFFGQGTRLTVV.